This TCR beta chain was observed in a study of T cell repertoires in cytomegalovirus infection. Background on the study: TCR beta signatures that were public indicated CMV infection and matching HLA type.

On this clonotype: One junction end disagrees with the germline gene, perhaps due to a read error.

From germline, CDR1 is SSHAT and CDR2 FNYEAQ (reference sequence). The CDR3 is made up of 14 amino acids. Each CDR3 protein gets one entry after TCRdb re-called the reads with MiXCR. The table records more than 500,000 distinct CDR3 sequences, about 15% of them present only once. The chain combines TRBV7-7 with TRBJ2-1; D is unclear. This TCR came from a human donor in good health (CMV status not recorded). Some clones in this sample may be carry-over from other donors' samples. The sample comprised CD8+ T cells from PBMCs. CDR3 bases: TGTGCTAGCAGCTTAGGAAACTTGGACAATGAGCAGTTCTTC. It specifies CASSLGNLDNEQFF.